The clone carrying this T cell receptor beta chain has a single count. Primers: 60 Vbeta forward and 13 Jbeta reverse. Clones were sequenced by immunoSEQ multiplex PCR, and TCRdb holds only the in-frame ones, with some missing. The repertoire holds approximately 270,000 clones, 80% seen once, with roughly 0.3% in the top ten. The data derive from a study of cytomegalovirus exposure and HLA in healthy donors. Specimen: PBMCs. This receptor was obtained from a girl aged 2 to 9 in good health and CMV-seronegative.

The CDR3 DNA is TGTGCCAGCAGCTTAGGAAGCGGGGTACGTACCTCCTACAATGAGCAGTTCTTC. This encodes CASSLGSGVRTSYNEQFF. The rearrangement uses TRBV11-3 and TRBJ2-1; TRBD2 aligns across 7 bases. There are 18 residues in the CDR3. The ends lost 1 base at V and 0 bases at J; junction bases unmatched: 9. Germline CDR1 SGHNT, CDR2 YENEEA.